In its sample, the clone carrying this TCR beta chain was seen many times. Its matching antigen is unknown. Patients having uncontrolled infection, another autoimmune disease, pregnancy or lactation were not included. Clinical symptoms, serum thyroxine, TRAb, thyroid ultrasound and orbital computed tomography established diagnosis. Out of more than 8 ml of fresh peripheral blood came the PBMCs. V lost 4 bases, J lost 3 bases, and 5 bases stayed unmatched. This CDR3 has 14 residues. CDR1 and CDR2 from the germline V gene are DFQATT and SNEGSKA (reference sequence). The sample belongs to a study of T cells in Graves' hyperthyroidism and ophthalmopathy. Amplified TCR beta CDR3 regions came from RNA transcripts. The TCR CDR3 first-round RT-PCR relied on the HTBI primer set. TCRdb re-called the multiplex PCR reads with MiXCR, one entry per CDR3 protein. Here the sample spans 350,000 to 400,000 distinct CDR3 sequences, about 20% being singletons.

Notes on the study in general: Blood also held most thyroid clonotypes expanded beyond 0.001.

The chain employs TRBV20-1 and TRBJ1-4, with 7 positions matching TRBD1. Material: blood. The sequence was collected from a woman under 30 with Graves' hyperthyroidism. The CDR3 here is CSAKPGQSNEKLFF. The DNA of the CDR3 is TGCAGTGCTAAACCGGGACAGTCTAATGAAAAACTGTTTTTT.